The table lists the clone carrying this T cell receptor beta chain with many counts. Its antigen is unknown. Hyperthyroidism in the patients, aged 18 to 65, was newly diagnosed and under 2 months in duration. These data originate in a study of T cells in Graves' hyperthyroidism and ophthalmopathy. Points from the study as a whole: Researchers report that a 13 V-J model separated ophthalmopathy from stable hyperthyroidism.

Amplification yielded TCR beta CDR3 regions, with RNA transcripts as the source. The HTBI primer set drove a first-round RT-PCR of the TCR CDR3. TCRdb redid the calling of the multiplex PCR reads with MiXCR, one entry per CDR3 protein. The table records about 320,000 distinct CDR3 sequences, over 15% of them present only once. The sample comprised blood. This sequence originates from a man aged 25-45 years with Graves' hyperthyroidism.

CDR3 in amino acids: CASSFRSNQPQHF. CDR3 coding DNA: TGTGCCAGCAGTTTTCGTAGCAATCAGCCCCAGCATTTT. The V and J genes are TRBV12-3 or TRBV12-4 and TRBJ1-5; D is unresolved. With 3 bases removed from V and 0 bases from J, the gap between germline ends came to 3 bases. The CDR3 runs 13 residues.